The present T cell receptor beta chain was sequenced within a study of OX40 agonist ivuxolimab in advanced cancers. Across the whole study: Patients were given ivuxolimab, an antibody that agonizes OX40 (CD134). Participants, 82.7% male, averaged 60 years of age, ranging from about 23 to 85.

The germline CDR1 and CDR2 sequences are GTSNPN and SVGIG (reference sequence). Trimming cost V 0 bases and J 2 bases, with 13 bases left between them. The CDR3 sequence is 16 residues long. Measured with immunoSEQ multiplex PCR; TCRdb has only the in-frame clones, and not every one. The sample includes approximately 66,000 clones, 83% seen only once; the top ten take less than 3.5%. The study, taken as a whole, reports: The specificity for antigen of the expanded peripheral T cells was not determined.

Worth noting for this clone: The antigen is unknown.

Patients were excluded for autoimmune disease history or systemic immunosuppression. The sequence was obtained from an adult with an advanced solid tumor such as melanoma, head and neck, liver or kidney cancer. This specimen was CD4+ or CD8+ T cells sorted from blood, taken in a trial of the OX40 agonist ivuxolimab. The chain employs TRBV30 and TRBJ2-2; D perhaps matches TRBD1 (6 bases). In nucleotides, the CDR3 is TGTGCCTGGAGTGTACGAAGGGGGACCAACACCGGGGAGCTGTTTTTT. Protein: CAWSVRRGTNTGELFF.